This T cell receptor beta chain appears in the sequencing data of a study of cytomegalovirus exposure and HLA in healthy donors. Germline trimming cut 0 bases from V and 3 bases from J; bases unmatched to any gene: 1. Germline V gene lookup returns CDR1 ENHRY and CDR2 SYGVKD. This CDR3 spans 15 amino acids. PCR involved 60 Vbeta and 13 Jbeta primers. Some clones are missing from TCRdb's copy, which holds only in-frame ones; the method was immunoSEQ multiplex PCR. The sample records over 200,000 clones, about 83% being singletons. The clonotype comes from a human donor in good health. The sample was PBMCs. The chain links TRBV10-3 to TRBJ2-1; 8 bases map to TRBD2. As DNA, the CDR3 is TGTGCCATCAGTGAGTCGAGCGGGGGCTACAATGAGCAGTTCTTC. This sequence encodes CAISESSGGYNEQFF.